This TCR beta chain originates from a study of blood T cells in healthy people across ages. Study results and caveats: When one million T cells were used, diversity estimates were thought to be underestimates.

Alongside a J-beta primer mix, a sample-barcoded 5' primer served in a second PCR lasting about 7 to 12 cycles. TCRdb reanalysed the 5' RACE reads using MiXCR and keeps one entry per CDR3 protein. The profile shows about 640,000 distinct CDR3 sequences, around two fifths of them singletons. This clonotype was counted between two and nine times. Its antigen is unidentified. This CDR3 has 16 amino acids. The ends lost 2 bases at V and 5 bases at J; junction bases unmatched: 6. Germline CDR1 reads SGHTA; CDR2 reads FQGNSA. This chain links TRBV7-2 with TRBJ2-3; TRBD2 aligns across 11 bases. Sequenced input: blood. The source is a man aged 80 or over in good health. The CDR3 region has the DNA TGTGCCAGCAGCTTAAAACTAGCGGGAGCTGGAGATACGCAGTATTTT. Its protein product is CASSLKLAGAGDTQYF.